This T cell receptor beta chain appears in the sequencing data of a study of blood T cells in healthy people across ages. This CDR3 has 15 residues. V dropped 0 bases and J dropped 0 bases, with 6 bases sitting between them. The germline gives CDR1 LGHDT, CDR2 YNNKEL (reference sequence). With a J-beta primer mix and a sample-barcoded 5' primer, a second PCR ran roughly 6 to 11 cycles. TCRdb ran MiXCR on the 5' RACE reads and lists one entry per CDR3 protein. The data hold roughly 1,800,000 distinct CDR3 sequences, with just under 50% observed a single time. The sequenced material came from blood. J is TRBJ2-1 and V is TRBV3-1; D is unresolved. The receptor was isolated from a woman aged 40 to 49 in good health. DNA for the CDR3: TGTGCCAGCAGCCAAGACGCAAGCTCCTACAATGAGCAGTTCTTC. This gives the protein CASSQDASSYNEQFF.